The T cell receptor (beta chain) described here comes from a study of cytomegalovirus exposure and HLA in healthy donors. Study-level points and caveats: Accurate predictions that matched the HLA-A and HLA-B alleles of most subjects were reportedly made from TCR beta sequences. A later analysis linked a missense DCLRE1C variant to TCR beta V- and J-gene trimming. Most TCRs appeared rarely, but some public TCRs recurred in many donors.

The PCR contained 60 Vbeta and 13 Jbeta primers. Sequencing was performed with immunoSEQ multiplex PCR; in TCRdb, only in-frame clones are kept and a portion is missing. Here the sample spans 30,000 to 45,000 clones, about nine tenths being singletons. This CDR3 has 15 residues. CDR1 and CDR2 (germline): LNHDA, SQIVND (reference sequence). Trimming cost V 4 bases and J 8 bases, with 21 bases left between them. The sample holds one count of this clone. Its antigen is not known. What was sequenced was PBMCs. The V and J genes are TRBV19 and TRBJ2-7; D may be TRBD1 (6 bases). The clonotype was recovered from a woman between 40 and 55 years old in good health and CMV-seropositive. CDR3 in DNA: TGTGCCAGTAGTAACACGAGGCAGGGGCTACTGAAGCAGTACTTC. This codes for CASSNTRQGLLKQYF.